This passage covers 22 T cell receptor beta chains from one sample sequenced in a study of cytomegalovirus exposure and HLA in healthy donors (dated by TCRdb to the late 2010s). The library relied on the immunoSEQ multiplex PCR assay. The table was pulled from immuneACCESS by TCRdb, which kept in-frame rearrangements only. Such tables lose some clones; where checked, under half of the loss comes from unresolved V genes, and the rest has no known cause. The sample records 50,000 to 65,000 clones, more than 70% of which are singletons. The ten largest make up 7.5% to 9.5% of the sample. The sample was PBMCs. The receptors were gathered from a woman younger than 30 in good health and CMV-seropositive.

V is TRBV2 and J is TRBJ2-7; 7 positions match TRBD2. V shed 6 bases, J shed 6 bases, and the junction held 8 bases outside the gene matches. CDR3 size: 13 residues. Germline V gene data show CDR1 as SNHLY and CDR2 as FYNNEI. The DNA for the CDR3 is TGTGCCAGCAGACACGGGACTACGCCCGAGCAGTACTTC. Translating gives CASRHGTTPEQYF.

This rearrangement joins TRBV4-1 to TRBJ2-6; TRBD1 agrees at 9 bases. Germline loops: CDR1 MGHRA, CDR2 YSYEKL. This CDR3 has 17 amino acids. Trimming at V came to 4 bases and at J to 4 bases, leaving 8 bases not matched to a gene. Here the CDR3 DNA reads TGCGCCAGCAGCCCTAGGACAGGGGTCGGGGGGGCCAACGTCCTGACTTTC. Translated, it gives CASSPRTGVGGANVLTF.

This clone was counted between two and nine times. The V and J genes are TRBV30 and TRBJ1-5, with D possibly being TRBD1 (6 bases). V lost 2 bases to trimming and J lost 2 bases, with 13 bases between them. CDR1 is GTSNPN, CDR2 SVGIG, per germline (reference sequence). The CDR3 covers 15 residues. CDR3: CAWSPSSGGNQPQHF. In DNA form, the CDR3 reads TGTGCCTGGAGTCCAAGTTCAGGGGGCAATCAGCCCCAGCATTTT.

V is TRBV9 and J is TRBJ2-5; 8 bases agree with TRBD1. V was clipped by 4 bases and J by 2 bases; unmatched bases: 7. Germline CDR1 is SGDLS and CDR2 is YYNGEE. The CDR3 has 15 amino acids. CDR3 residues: CASSPRQGLQETQYF. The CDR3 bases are TGTGCCAGCAGCCCTCGACAGGGGCTGCAAGAGACCCAGTACTTC.

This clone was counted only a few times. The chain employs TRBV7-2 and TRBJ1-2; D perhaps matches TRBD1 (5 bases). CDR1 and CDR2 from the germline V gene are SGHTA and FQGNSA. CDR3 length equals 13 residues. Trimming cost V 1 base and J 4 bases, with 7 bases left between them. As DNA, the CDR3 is TGTGCCAGCAGCTTAGACAGGTTCTATGGCTACACCTTC. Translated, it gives CASSLDRFYGYTF. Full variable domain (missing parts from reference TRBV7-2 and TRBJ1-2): GAGVSQSPSNKVTEKGKDVELRCDPISGHTALYWYRQSLGQGLEFLIYFQGNSAPDKSGLPSDRFSAERTGGSVSTLTIQRTQQEDSAVYLCASSLDRFYGYTFGSGTRLTVV.

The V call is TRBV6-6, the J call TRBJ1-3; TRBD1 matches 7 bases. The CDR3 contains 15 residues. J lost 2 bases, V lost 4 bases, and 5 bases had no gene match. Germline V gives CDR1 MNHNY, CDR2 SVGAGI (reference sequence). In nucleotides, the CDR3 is TGTGCCAGCAGTTTAATCGACAGGGCTGGAAACACCATATATTTT. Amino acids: CASSLIDRAGNTIYF.

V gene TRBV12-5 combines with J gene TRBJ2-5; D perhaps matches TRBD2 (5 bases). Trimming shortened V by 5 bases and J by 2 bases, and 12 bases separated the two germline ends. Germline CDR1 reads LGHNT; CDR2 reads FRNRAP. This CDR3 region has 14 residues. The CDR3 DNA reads TGTGCTAGTGGTGCTCCGGGATTACAAGAGACCCAGTACTTC. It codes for CASGAPGLQETQYF.

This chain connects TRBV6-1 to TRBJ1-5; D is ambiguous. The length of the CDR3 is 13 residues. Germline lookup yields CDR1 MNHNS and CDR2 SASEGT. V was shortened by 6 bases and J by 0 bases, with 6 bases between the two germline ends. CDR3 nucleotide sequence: TGTGCCAGCAGGGAGAATAGCAATCAGCCCCAGCATTTT. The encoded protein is CASRENSNQPQHF.

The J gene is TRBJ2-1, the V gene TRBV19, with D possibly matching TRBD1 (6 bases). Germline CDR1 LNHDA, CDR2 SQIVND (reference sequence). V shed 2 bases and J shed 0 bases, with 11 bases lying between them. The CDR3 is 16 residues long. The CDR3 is CASSIQGRSSYNEQFF. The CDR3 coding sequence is TGTGCCAGTAGTATACAGGGGCGCTCCTCCTACAATGAGCAGTTCTTC.

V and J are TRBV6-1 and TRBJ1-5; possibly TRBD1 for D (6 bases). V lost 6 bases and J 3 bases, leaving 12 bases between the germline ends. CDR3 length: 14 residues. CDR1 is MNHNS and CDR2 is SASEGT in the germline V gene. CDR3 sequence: CASRAGGPNQPQHF. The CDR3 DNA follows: TGTGCCAGCAGAGCGGGGGGCCCCAATCAGCCCCAGCATTTT.

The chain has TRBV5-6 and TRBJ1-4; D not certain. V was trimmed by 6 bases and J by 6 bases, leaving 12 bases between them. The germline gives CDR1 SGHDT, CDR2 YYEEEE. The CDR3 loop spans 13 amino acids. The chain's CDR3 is CASIRRGHEKLFF. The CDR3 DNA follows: TGTGCCAGCATCCGGAGAGGTCATGAAAAACTGTTTTTT.

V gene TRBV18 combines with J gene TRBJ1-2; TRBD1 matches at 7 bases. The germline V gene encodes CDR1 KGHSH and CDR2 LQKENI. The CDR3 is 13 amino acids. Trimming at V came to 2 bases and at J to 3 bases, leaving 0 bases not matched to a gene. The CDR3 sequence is CASSPDRDYGYTF. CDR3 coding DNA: TGTGCCAGCTCACCAGACAGGGACTATGGCTACACCTTC.

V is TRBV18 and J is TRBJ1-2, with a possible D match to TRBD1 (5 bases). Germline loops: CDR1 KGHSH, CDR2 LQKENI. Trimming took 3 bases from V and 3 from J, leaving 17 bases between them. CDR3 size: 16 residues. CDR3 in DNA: TGTGCCAGCTCACCCACCCGAAACAGGAATGACTATGGCTACACCTTC. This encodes CASSPTRNRNDYGYTF.

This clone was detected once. CDR3 loop: CASSLPGRTDTQYF. For the CDR3, the DNA is TGTGCCAGCAGTTTACCGGGAAGGACAGATACGCAGTATTTT. The rearrangement joins TRBV28 to TRBJ2-3; maybe TRBD2 (5 bases). V lost 2 bases and J lost 3, with 9 bases in between. The CDR3 is 14 amino acids. In germline, CDR1 is MDHEN, CDR2 SYDVKM. The complete variable domain, with remaining parts taken from reference TRBV28 and TRBJ2-3, reads DVKVTQSSRYLVKRTGEKVFLECVQDMDHENMFWYRQDPGLGLRLIYFSYDVKMKEKGDIPEGYSVSREKKERFSLILESASTNQTSMYLCASSLPGRTDTQYFGPGTRLTVL.

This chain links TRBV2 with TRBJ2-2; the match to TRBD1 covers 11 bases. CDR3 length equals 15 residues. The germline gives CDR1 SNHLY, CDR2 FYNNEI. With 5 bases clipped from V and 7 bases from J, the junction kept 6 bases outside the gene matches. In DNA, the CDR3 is TGTGCCAGCAGTTTGGACAGGGGGCCTTTCGGGGAGCTGTTTTTT. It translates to CASSLDRGPFGELFF.

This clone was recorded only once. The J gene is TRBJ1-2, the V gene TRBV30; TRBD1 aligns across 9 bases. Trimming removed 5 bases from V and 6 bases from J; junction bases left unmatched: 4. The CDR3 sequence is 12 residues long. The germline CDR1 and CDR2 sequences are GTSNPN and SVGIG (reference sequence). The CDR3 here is CAWSTGGNGYTF. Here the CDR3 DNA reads TGTGCCTGGTCAACAGGGGGCAATGGCTACACCTTC.

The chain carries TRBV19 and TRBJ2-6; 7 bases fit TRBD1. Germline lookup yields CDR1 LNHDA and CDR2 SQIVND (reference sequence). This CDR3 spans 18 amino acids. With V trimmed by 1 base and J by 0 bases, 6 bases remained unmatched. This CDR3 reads CASSIGGRGYSGANVLTF. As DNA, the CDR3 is TGTGCCAGTAGTATAGGCGGCAGGGGGTACTCTGGGGCCAACGTCCTGACTTTC.

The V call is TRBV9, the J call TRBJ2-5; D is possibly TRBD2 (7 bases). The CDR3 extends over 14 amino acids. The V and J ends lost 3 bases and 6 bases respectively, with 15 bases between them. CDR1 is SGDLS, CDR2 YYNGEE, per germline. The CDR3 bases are TGTGCCAGCAGCGCAGAGGGGGGGGCTCAGACCCAGTACTTC. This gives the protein CASSAEGGAQTQYF.

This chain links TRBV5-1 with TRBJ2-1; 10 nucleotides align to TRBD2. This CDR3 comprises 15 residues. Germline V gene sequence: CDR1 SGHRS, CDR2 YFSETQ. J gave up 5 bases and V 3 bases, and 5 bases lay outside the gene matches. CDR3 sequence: CASSSSGGVHNEQFF. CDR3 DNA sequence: TGCGCCAGCAGCTCGAGCGGGGGGGTACACAATGAGCAGTTCTTC.

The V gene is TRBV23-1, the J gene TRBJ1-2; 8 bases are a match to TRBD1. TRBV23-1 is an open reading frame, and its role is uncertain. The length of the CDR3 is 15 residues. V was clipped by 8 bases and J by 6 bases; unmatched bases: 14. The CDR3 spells CASPTPGGKFDGYTF. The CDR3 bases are TGCGCCAGCCCCACTCCAGGGGGCAAGTTCGATGGCTACACCTTC.

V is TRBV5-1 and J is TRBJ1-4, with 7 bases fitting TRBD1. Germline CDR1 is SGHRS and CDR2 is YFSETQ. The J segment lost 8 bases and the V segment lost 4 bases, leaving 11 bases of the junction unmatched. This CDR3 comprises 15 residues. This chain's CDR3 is CASSTRDRAGEKLFF. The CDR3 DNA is TGCGCCAGCAGCACCCGCGACAGGGCGGGCGAAAAACTGTTTTTT.

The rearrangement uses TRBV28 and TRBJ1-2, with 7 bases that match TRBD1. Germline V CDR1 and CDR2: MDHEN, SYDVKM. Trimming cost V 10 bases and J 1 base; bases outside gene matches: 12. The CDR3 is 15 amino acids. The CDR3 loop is CATVPRDSYNYGYTF. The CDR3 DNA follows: TGTGCCACAGTCCCCCGGGACAGTTATAACTATGGCTACACCTTC.